A selection of T cell receptor beta chains follows, all from one sample in a study of cytomegalovirus exposure and HLA in healthy donors. The assay was immunoSEQ multiplex PCR, and TCRdb's table has in-frame clones only and misses some. The repertoire holds 130,000 or so clones, with 65% to 90% as singletons. The specimen was PBMCs. The receptors come from a woman between 18 and 30 years old in good health and CMV-seropositive. CDR3s include the opening cysteine and the closing phenylalanine or tryptophan. The order of the fields is D gene, V gene, J gene, clone size, CDR3 DNA, CDR3 protein. D genes are given only for firm matches. Expanded clones get a size class; other rows say once, few or many, or leave the size out.

d_call: NA; v_call: TRBV11-2; j_call: TRBJ1-2; clone_size: NA; cdr3_nt: TGTGCCAGCAGCTTAGAGGGGACCTCCGACGGGACATTCTATGGCTACACCTTC; cdr3_aa: CASSLEGTSDGTFYGYTF
d_call: NA; v_call: TRBV4-2; j_call: TRBJ2-7; clone_size: NA; cdr3_nt: TGTGCCAGCAGCCAAGTCCCTTACGAGCAGTACTTC; cdr3_aa: CASSQVPYEQYF
d_call: TRBD1; v_call: TRBV7-6; j_call: TRBJ1-5; clone_size: NA; cdr3_nt: TGTGCCAGCAGCCGGGACAGGGGTGCGCCCCAGCATTTT; cdr3_aa: CASSRDRGAPQHF
d_call: TRBD1; v_call: TRBV5-1; j_call: TRBJ1-1; clone_size: NA; cdr3_nt: TGCGCCAGCCGTGAGACAGGGAATTTGAACACTGAAGCTTTCTTT; cdr3_aa: CASRETGNLNTEAFF
d_call: NA; v_call: TRBV5-4; j_call: TRBJ2-5; clone_size: NA; cdr3_nt: TGTGCCAGCAGCTTGGGTGACAGCCAAGAGACCCAGTACTTC; cdr3_aa: CASSLGDSQETQYF
d_call: TRBD2; v_call: TRBV5-1; j_call: TRBJ2-5; clone_size: NA; cdr3_nt: TGCGCCAGCAGCCCGGGACTAGCTGGGGAGACCCAGTACTTC; cdr3_aa: CASSPGLAGETQYF
d_call: NA; v_call: TRBV27; j_call: TRBJ1-4; clone_size: NA; cdr3_nt: TGTGCCAGCAGTTTTCTCCCCCCGGGGGGAGGGGGAGATGAAAAACTGTTTTTT; cdr3_aa: CASSFLPPGGGGDEKLFF
d_call: TRBD1; v_call: TRBV10-3; j_call: TRBJ1-1; clone_size: NA; cdr3_nt: TGTGCCATCAGGACAGGGGCGGGCACTGAAGCTTTCTTT; cdr3_aa: CAIRTGAGTEAFF
d_call: TRBD2; v_call: TRBV7-3; j_call: TRBJ2-2; clone_size: NA; cdr3_nt: TGTGCCAGCAGCTTGGTAGCGGGGGGGCCGGTCACCGGGGAGCTGTTTTTT; cdr3_aa: CASSLVAGGPVTGELFF
d_call: TRBD2; v_call: TRBV7-2; j_call: TRBJ2-7; clone_size: NA; cdr3_nt: TGTGCCAGCAGCTCCAGGACTAGCGGGGGCATGCTGGGGCAGTACTTC; cdr3_aa: CASSSRTSGGMLGQYF
d_call: TRBD1; v_call: TRBV10-3; j_call: TRBJ2-1; clone_size: few; cdr3_nt: TGTGCCATCAGTGAAACAGGGGGCGCCACGAACAATGAGCAGTTCTTC; cdr3_aa: CAISETGGATNNEQFF
d_call: NA; v_call: TRBV9; j_call: TRBJ2-2; clone_size: once; cdr3_nt: TGTGCCAGCAGCGTAGACAGCGGGGAGCTGTTTTTT; cdr3_aa: CASSVDSGELFF
d_call: TRBD2; v_call: TRBV15; j_call: TRBJ2-5; clone_size: NA; cdr3_nt: TGTGCCACCAGCAGAGAGGCGGGGGGGCTCGAGACCCAGTACTTC; cdr3_aa: CATSREAGGLETQYF
d_call: NA; v_call: TRBV15; j_call: TRBJ2-4; clone_size: once; cdr3_nt: TGTGCCACCAACGGAGCAGCCGAGAACATTCAGTACTTC; cdr3_aa: CATNGAAENIQYF
d_call: TRBD1; v_call: TRBV6-5; j_call: TRBJ1-5; clone_size: NA; cdr3_nt: TGTGCCAGCAGCCTTCAGGGGGGTCAGCCCCAGCATTTT; cdr3_aa: CASSLQGGQPQHF
d_call: NA; v_call: TRBV7-9; j_call: TRBJ1-6; clone_size: NA; cdr3_nt: TGTGCCAGCAGCTTAGGGACACCACCCCTCCACTTT; cdr3_aa: CASSLGTPPLHF
d_call: NA; v_call: TRBV27; j_call: TRBJ2-7; clone_size: NA; cdr3_nt: TGTGCCAGCAGTTCCTACAGGGACTCCTACGAGCAGTACTTC; cdr3_aa: CASSSYRDSYEQYF
d_call: NA; v_call: TRBV27; j_call: TRBJ2-1; clone_size: NA; cdr3_nt: TGTGCCAGCAGTTTATCTGGGAGCTCCTACAATGAGCAGTTCTTC; cdr3_aa: CASSLSGSSYNEQFF
d_call: TRBD2; v_call: TRBV5-1; j_call: TRBJ2-7; clone_size: NA; cdr3_nt: TGCGCCAGCAGCTCAACCACTAGCGGGAGCTACGAGCAGTACTTC; cdr3_aa: CASSSTTSGSYEQYF
d_call: TRBD1; v_call: TRBV2; j_call: TRBJ2-1; clone_size: NA; cdr3_nt: TGTGCCAGCAGTGAATTGGGGACAGTGCCTGAGCAGTTCTTC; cdr3_aa: CASSELGTVPEQFF
d_call: NA; v_call: TRBV5-1; j_call: TRBJ2-1; clone_size: once; cdr3_nt: TGCGCCAGCAGATCGCAGGGTAGTCAGGTCGATGAGCAGTTCTTC; cdr3_aa: CASRSQGSQVDEQFF
d_call: NA; v_call: TRBV27; j_call: TRBJ1-1; clone_size: NA; cdr3_nt: TGTGCCAGCAGCACGGTTGGAGCCTCAACTGAAGCTTTCTTT; cdr3_aa: CASSTVGASTEAFF
d_call: TRBD1; v_call: TRBV10-3; j_call: TRBJ2-1; clone_size: NA; cdr3_nt: TGTGCCATCAGCTTATCCGGACAGGGGGCATACAATGAGCAGTTCTTC; cdr3_aa: CAISLSGQGAYNEQFF
d_call: NA; v_call: TRBV6-5; j_call: TRBJ1-2; clone_size: NA; cdr3_nt: TGTGCCAGCAGTTACTACACAGGCTCGGATGGCTACACCTTC; cdr3_aa: CASSYYTGSDGYTF
d_call: NA; v_call: TRBV19; j_call: TRBJ2-2; clone_size: NA; cdr3_nt: TGTGCCAGTAGTTTGGAGTACACCGGGGAGCTGTTTTTT; cdr3_aa: CASSLEYTGELFF
d_call: TRBD1; v_call: TRBV27; j_call: TRBJ2-7; clone_size: NA; cdr3_nt: TGTGCCAGCAGCTACAATCCCGGGACAGGGTATCACTACGAGCAGTACTTC; cdr3_aa: CASSYNPGTGYHYEQYF
d_call: NA; v_call: TRBV5-4; j_call: TRBJ1-6; clone_size: NA; cdr3_nt: TGTGCCAGCAGCTTTGGCCGCCCCGATTCACCCCTCCACTTT; cdr3_aa: CASSFGRPDSPLHF
d_call: NA; v_call: TRBV2; j_call: TRBJ2-5; clone_size: NA; cdr3_nt: TGTGCCAGCAGCGCAGTACCCCAAGAGACCCAGTACTTC; cdr3_aa: CASSAVPQETQYF
d_call: NA; v_call: TRBV29-1; j_call: TRBJ1-1; clone_size: NA; cdr3_nt: TGCAGCGTTCACCTAGCAGCCGGTAACACTGAAGCTTTCTTT; cdr3_aa: CSVHLAAGNTEAFF
d_call: NA; v_call: TRBV11-2; j_call: TRBJ1-1; clone_size: NA; cdr3_nt: TGTGCCAGCAGCTTAGATTCAGGGTCGGCCCCTGAAGCTTTCTTT; cdr3_aa: CASSLDSGSAPEAFF
d_call: TRBD1; v_call: TRBV7-8; j_call: TRBJ1-4; clone_size: NA; cdr3_nt: TGTGCCAGCAGCTTTCAACCGGGACAGTCAAATGAAAAACTGTTTTTT; cdr3_aa: CASSFQPGQSNEKLFF
d_call: NA; v_call: TRBV7-3; j_call: TRBJ2-7; clone_size: NA; cdr3_nt: TGTGCCAGCAGCTTAAGGGGGGACTCCTACGAGCAGTACTTC; cdr3_aa: CASSLRGDSYEQYF
d_call: NA; v_call: TRBV28; j_call: TRBJ1-1; clone_size: NA; cdr3_nt: TGTGCCAGCATACCCAGGGGTCCAATGAACACTGAAGCTTTCTTT; cdr3_aa: CASIPRGPMNTEAFF
d_call: NA; v_call: TRBV11-2; j_call: TRBJ2-4; clone_size: NA; cdr3_nt: TGTGCCAGCAGCTTAGATCTTGCGGATCGTTGGTACTTC; cdr3_aa: CASSLDLADRWYF
d_call: TRBD1; v_call: TRBV4-1; j_call: TRBJ2-1; clone_size: NA; cdr3_nt: TGCGCCAGCAGCCAAGATAGGACAGGGGGGTGGGTTGAGTTCTTC; cdr3_aa: CASSQDRTGGWVEFF
d_call: NA; v_call: TRBV25-1; j_call: TRBJ1-4; clone_size: NA; cdr3_nt: TGTGCCAGCAGTGACCCTGAGGGACCGGGGGATGAAAAACTGTTTTTT; cdr3_aa: CASSDPEGPGDEKLFF
d_call: NA; v_call: TRBV12-5; j_call: TRBJ2-7; clone_size: NA; cdr3_nt: TGTGCTAGTGGTCAAACTAGTAAGATGGAATACGAGCAGTACTTC; cdr3_aa: CASGQTSKMEYEQYF
d_call: TRBD2; v_call: TRBV5-5; j_call: TRBJ2-5; clone_size: NA; cdr3_nt: TGTGCCAGCGGGGGTGCTAGCGGTGTACAAGAGACCCAGTACTTC; cdr3_aa: CASGGASGVQETQYF
d_call: TRBD2; v_call: TRBV6-5; j_call: TRBJ2-5; clone_size: NA; cdr3_nt: TGTGCCAGCACCCCAATAGCGGGTAATCAAGAGACCCAGTACTTC; cdr3_aa: CASTPIAGNQETQYF
d_call: NA; v_call: TRBV5-4; j_call: TRBJ2-7; clone_size: NA; cdr3_nt: TGTGCCAGCAGCTTGGCCGTAGGGGCAGACGAGCAGTACTTC; cdr3_aa: CASSLAVGADEQYF
d_call: NA; v_call: TRBV29-1; j_call: TRBJ1-2; clone_size: once; cdr3_nt: TGCAGCACGGAGTGGGTTGGGTACTATGGCTACACCTTC; cdr3_aa: CSTEWVGYYGYTF
d_call: NA; v_call: TRBV7-2; j_call: TRBJ2-2; clone_size: NA; cdr3_nt: TGTGCCAGCACCTCAGGGCGTACCGGGGAGCTGTTTTTT; cdr3_aa: CASTSGRTGELFF
d_call: NA; v_call: TRBV6-5; j_call: TRBJ2-2; clone_size: NA; cdr3_nt: TGTGCCAGCAGTTACACAGGAGGGAGCACCGGGGAGCTGTTTTTT; cdr3_aa: CASSYTGGSTGELFF
d_call: NA; v_call: TRBV11-1; j_call: TRBJ1-1; clone_size: NA; cdr3_nt: TGTGCCAGCAGCCCTAGCGTGGGTTTCGGGACTGAAGCTTTCTTT; cdr3_aa: CASSPSVGFGTEAFF
d_call: TRBD1; v_call: TRBV5-6; j_call: TRBJ1-2; clone_size: NA; cdr3_nt: TGTGCCAGCAGCTTGGGACAGGGTGCTGGCTACACCTTC; cdr3_aa: CASSLGQGAGYTF
d_call: TRBD2; v_call: TRBV4-1; j_call: TRBJ2-5; clone_size: NA; cdr3_nt: TGCGCCAGCAGCCACTCGGGACTAGCGGGGGATGAGACCCAGTACTTC; cdr3_aa: CASSHSGLAGDETQYF
d_call: TRBD1; v_call: TRBV5-1; j_call: TRBJ2-7; clone_size: NA; cdr3_nt: TGCGCCAGCAGTCTTCAGATGACAGGGTCGGGCTACGAGCAGTACTTC; cdr3_aa: CASSLQMTGSGYEQYF
d_call: TRBD2; v_call: TRBV4-1; j_call: TRBJ2-1; clone_size: NA; cdr3_nt: TGCGCCAGCAGCCGCTTAAGGGGCGGGGGGGCTTACAATGAGCAGTTCTTC; cdr3_aa: CASSRLRGGGAYNEQFF
d_call: TRBD1; v_call: TRBV29-1; j_call: TRBJ2-7; clone_size: NA; cdr3_nt: TGCAGCGGACGACAGGGACAGAGCTACGAGCAGTACTTC; cdr3_aa: CSGRQGQSYEQYF
d_call: TRBD1; v_call: TRBV6-4; j_call: TRBJ2-2; clone_size: NA; cdr3_nt: TGTGCCAGCAGGCGGGACAGGGGGTTTGACGGGGAGCTGTTTTTT; cdr3_aa: CASRRDRGFDGELFF
d_call: TRBD1; v_call: TRBV9; j_call: TRBJ2-3; clone_size: NA; cdr3_nt: TGTGCCAGCAGCGTAGGGGACAGGGGGGAATTAACAGATACGCAGTATTTT; cdr3_aa: CASSVGDRGELTDTQYF
d_call: NA; v_call: TRBV19; j_call: TRBJ1-2; clone_size: NA; cdr3_nt: TGTGCCACCCGACAGACCTATGGCTACACCTTC; cdr3_aa: CATRQTYGYTF
d_call: NA; v_call: TRBV7-9; j_call: TRBJ1-1; clone_size: NA; cdr3_nt: TGTGCCAGCAGCCTTTCTACAGGTATCCACACTGAAGCTTTCTTT; cdr3_aa: CASSLSTGIHTEAFF